Listed here is a single T cell receptor (beta chain). V shed 5 bases and J shed 1 base, with 18 bases lying between them. The CDR3 is 16 residues long. Germline V gene data show CDR1 as SGHVS and CDR2 as FNYEAQ. As originally analysed: Amplification from reference gene primers served as the basis for estimated nucleated cell counts. The data were produced by immunoSEQ multiplex PCR, yet TCRdb's version contains in-frame clones alone and is incomplete. Clone size and the V and J calls come from that table; the DNA yielded D and trimming. The sample carries approximately 130,000 clones, roughly four fifths recorded once. This sample was included in a study of blood T cell repertoires in COVID-19. Study-wide context: PBMCs, B-cell-depleted T cells, or T cells were the source of the cDNA or gDNA that made up the material.

The receptor's source is a human donor in a cohort sampled during active COVID-19. The sequenced material came from peripheral blood. The chain carries TRBV7-6 and TRBJ2-7; the D gene is possibly TRBD1 (6 bases). The DNA of the CDR3 is TGTGCCAGCAGCCCCACACCGGTGGACAGATCCTACGAGCAGTACTTC. It codes for CASSPTPVDRSYEQYF.